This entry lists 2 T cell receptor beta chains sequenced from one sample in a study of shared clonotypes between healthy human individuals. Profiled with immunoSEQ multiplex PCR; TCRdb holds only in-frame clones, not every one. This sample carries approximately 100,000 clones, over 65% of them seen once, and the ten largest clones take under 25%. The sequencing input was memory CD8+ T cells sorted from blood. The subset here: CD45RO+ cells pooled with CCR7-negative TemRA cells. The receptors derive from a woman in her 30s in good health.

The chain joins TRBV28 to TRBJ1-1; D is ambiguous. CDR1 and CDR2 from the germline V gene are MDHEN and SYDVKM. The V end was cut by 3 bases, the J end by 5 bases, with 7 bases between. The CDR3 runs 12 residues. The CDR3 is CASSLMGTEAFF. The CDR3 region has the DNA TGTGCCAGCAGTTTGATGGGTACTGAAGCTTTCTTT.

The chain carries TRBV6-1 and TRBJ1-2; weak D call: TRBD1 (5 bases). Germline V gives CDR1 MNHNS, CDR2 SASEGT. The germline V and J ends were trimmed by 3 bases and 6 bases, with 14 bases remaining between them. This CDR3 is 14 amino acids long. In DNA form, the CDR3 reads TGTGCCAGCAGTGATTGGGGGACGATGGATGGCTACACCTTC. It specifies CASSDWGTMDGYTF.